This entry concerns a single T cell receptor (beta chain). The antigen is undetermined. This CDR3 is 17 amino acids long. The germline V gene encodes CDR1 SGHNT and CDR2 YENEEA. V shed 1 base and J shed 4 bases, with 18 bases lying between them. Produced via immunoSEQ multiplex PCR; TCRdb's table is partial and in-frame only. The table has over 65,000 clones, more than 80% seen once. The sample belongs to a study of OX40 agonist ivuxolimab in advanced cancers. Turning to the study itself: Partial responses were achieved by three patients: one hepatocellular carcinoma, two cutaneous melanoma. Overall study findings and caveats: Still undetermined is the antigen specificity of the expanded peripheral T cells.

Blood sampling took place at baseline, cycle 4 day 1, and cycle 7 day 1. This sequence joins TRBV11-3 and TRBJ2-3; D not certain. The TCR comes from an adult with an advanced solid tumor such as melanoma, head and neck, liver or kidney cancer. Sequenced here: CD4+ or CD8+ T cells sorted from blood, sampled in a trial of the OX40 agonist ivuxolimab. The CDR3 here is CASSLGAGGGVPDTQYF. The CDR3 DNA reads as TGTGCCAGCAGCTTAGGGGCCGGCGGTGGAGTACCAGATACGCAGTATTTT.